Listed below are T cell receptor beta chains from one sample, sequenced in a study of T cell responses to AZD1222 COVID-19 vaccine. Here immunoSEQ multiplex PCR was the method, and the copy in TCRdb shows in-frame clones only, minus some. The repertoire holds hundreds of thousands of clones, with 90% to 95% as singletons. Material: peripheral blood, obtained 28 days after the second AZD1222 dose. Source of these receptors: an adult who received the AZD1222 COVID-19 vaccine. CDR3s include the opening cysteine and the closing phenylalanine or tryptophan. Fields, in order: V gene, clone size, J gene, D gene, CDR3 protein, CDR3 DNA. The D gene is left open where the match is weak. Clone size is given for some rows only: seen once, a few or many times, or a class if the clone is expanded.

>TRBV2|once|TRBJ2-7|-
CASSGAGYEQYF
TGTGCCAGCAGTGGGGCGGGCTACGAGCAGTACTTC
>TRBV28|-|TRBJ2-1|-
CASSSRPRTLYNEQFF
TGTGCCAGCAGTTCCAGGCCCCGGACTCTATACAATGAGCAGTTCTTC
>TRBV9|-|TRBJ2-7|TRBD2
CASSVEGGRAAEQYF
TGTGCCAGCAGCGTAGAGGGCGGGAGGGCGGCCGAGCAGTACTTC
>TRBV6-6|once|TRBJ1-5|-
CASSYVGGNQPQHF
TGTGCCAGCAGTTACGTGGGGGGCAATCAGCCCCAGCATTTT
>TRBV15|-|TRBJ2-7|TRBD2
CATSRERTSGYEQYF
TGTGCCACCAGCAGAGAAAGGACTAGCGGGTACGAGCAGTACTTC
>TRBV25-1|-|TRBJ1-4|-
CASRGSGEKLFF
TGTGCCAGCAGGGGCTCTGGTGAAAAACTGTTTTTT
>TRBV5-1|-|TRBJ2-5|-
CASSFAGTQETQYF
TGCGCCAGCAGCTTCGCGGGAACACAAGAGACCCAGTACTTC
>TRBV2|-|TRBJ2-2|TRBD1
CASITDRGGTGELFF
TGTGCCAGCATTACCGACAGGGGGGGGACCGGGGAGCTGTTTTTT
>TRBV7-2|-|TRBJ1-5|-
CASSPGLSNQPQHF
TGTGCCAGCAGCCCGGGGCTTAGCAATCAGCCCCAGCATTTT
>TRBV19|-|TRBJ1-1|-
CASNWGGGLNTEAFF
TGTGCCAGTAACTGGGGCGGGGGATTGAACACTGAAGCTTTCTTT
>TRBV28|-|TRBJ1-2|-
CASSEGGAHYGYTF
TGTGCCAGCAGTGAGGGAGGGGCACACTATGGCTACACCTTC
>TRBV5-1|once|TRBJ2-3|-
CASSLGTYPGPDTQYF
TGCGCCAGCAGCTTGGGGACCTACCCGGGCCCAGATACGCAGTATTTT
>TRBV28|-|TRBJ2-7|TRBD2
CASSVSGRFYEQYF
TGTGCCAGCAGTGTGAGCGGGAGGTTCTACGAGCAGTACTTC
>TRBV28|-|TRBJ1-1|-
CASSLTVNLNTEAFF
TGTGCCAGCAGTTTAACGGTCAACTTGAACACTGAAGCTTTCTTT
>TRBV19|-|TRBJ2-5|-
CASRAREGETQYF
TGTGCCAGTAGGGCCCGGGAAGGAGAGACCCAGTACTTC
>TRBV27|-|TRBJ1-6|TRBD1
CASRRDLTGRNSPLHF
TGTGCCAGCAGACGTGACCTGACAGGGCGCAATTCACCCCTCCACTTT
>TRBV5-1|-|TRBJ2-2|TRBD1
CASSLETGGTGELFF
TGCGCCAGCAGCTTGGAGACAGGGGGCACCGGGGAGCTGTTTTTT
>TRBV7-2|-|TRBJ2-7|-
CASSLAGWQSYEQYF
TGTGCCAGCAGCTTAGCTGGGTGGCAGTCCTACGAGCAGTACTTC
>TRBV14|-|TRBJ1-2|-
CASSQRDIYYGYTF
TGTGCCAGCAGCCAACGGGACATTTACTATGGCTACACCTTC
>TRBV9|-|TRBJ1-5|TRBD1
CASSSGTVTQPQHF
TGTGCCAGCAGTTCCGGGACAGTAACTCAGCCCCAGCATTTT
>TRBV28|-|TRBJ1-1|-
CASSLMAGVGTEAFF
TGTGCCAGCAGTTTAATGGCAGGGGTAGGCACTGAAGCTTTCTTT
>TRBV3-1/TRBV3-2|-|TRBJ2-3|TRBD2
CASSQVAGGTADTQYF
TGTGCCAGCAGCCAGGTAGCGGGAGGGACCGCAGATACGCAGTATTTT
>TRBV2|-|TRBJ2-1|TRBD1
CANSRDRGTNEQFF
TGTGCCAACTCCCGGGACAGGGGGACAAATGAGCAGTTCTTC
>TRBV27|-|TRBJ2-5|TRBD1
CASSRGRTETQYF
TGTGCCAGCAGCAGGGGGCGGACGGAGACCCAGTACTTC
>TRBV7-8|-|TRBJ2-1|-
CASSSNPSSYNEQFF
TGTGCCAGCAGCTCCAACCCAAGCTCCTACAATGAGCAGTTCTTC
>TRBV2|-|TRBJ1-6|-
CASNELGYNSPLHF
TGTGCCAGCAATGAGTTAGGGTATAATTCACCCCTCCACTTT
>TRBV10-3|-|TRBJ1-5|-
CAISDPSNQPQHF
TGTGCCATCAGTGACCCCTCTAATCAGCCCCAGCATTTT
>TRBV2|-|TRBJ2-5|-
CASSELNGVAETQYF
TGTGCCAGCAGTGAACTCAACGGGGTAGCAGAGACCCAGTACTTC
>TRBV18|-|TRBJ1-5|-
CASSPQGVSNQPQHF
TGTGCCAGCTCACCACAGGGTGTGAGCAATCAGCCCCAGCATTTT
>TRBV28|-|TRBJ1-5|-
CASTPAGTGNQPQHF
TGTGCCAGCACCCCCGCCGGGACGGGGAATCAGCCCCAGCATTTT
>TRBV7-2|-|TRBJ2-1|TRBD1
CASSSDRGGYNEQFF
TGTGCCAGCAGCTCCGACAGGGGGGGATACAATGAGCAGTTCTTC
>TRBV4-1|-|TRBJ1-2|-
CASSQAWQAGYTF
TGCGCCAGCAGCCAAGCGTGGCAGGCGGGCTACACCTTC
>TRBV18|-|TRBJ2-2|TRBD1
CASSARTGAGTGELFF
TGTGCCAGCTCAGCCCGGACAGGGGCTGGCACCGGGGAGCTGTTTTTT
>TRBV7-9|-|TRBJ2-2|-
CASSLSETGELFF
TGTGCCAGCAGCTTATCGGAGACCGGGGAGCTGTTTTTT
>TRBV6-5|-|TRBJ1-6|TRBD1
CATKTGHNSPLHF
TGTGCCACCAAGACAGGGCATAATTCACCCCTCCACTTT
>TRBV5-4|-|TRBJ1-1|-
CASRKGYLNTEAFF
TGTGCCAGCAGAAAAGGGTACTTGAACACTGAAGCTTTCTTT
>TRBV3-1/TRBV3-2|-|TRBJ2-5|-
CASSQEGAYAGDETQYF
TGTGCCAGCAGCCAAGAGGGGGCTTACGCGGGGGATGAGACCCAGTACTTC
>TRBV6-5|-|TRBJ2-2|TRBD1
CASSYDRGLTGELFF
TGTGCCAGCAGTTACGACAGGGGGCTAACCGGGGAGCTGTTTTTT
>TRBV9|-|TRBJ2-2|TRBD1
CASSFGQGRTGELFF
TGTGCCAGCAGCTTCGGACAGGGCAGGACCGGGGAGCTGTTTTTT
>TRBV10-3|-|TRBJ2-3|-
CAIRATSFTDTQYF
TGTGCCATCAGAGCCACTAGCTTTACAGATACGCAGTATTTT
>TRBV5-4|-|TRBJ1-1|-
CASSLAGAGPAAFF
TGTGCCAGCAGCTTGGCGGGGGCAGGACCGGCCGCTTTCTTT
>TRBV9|-|TRBJ1-4|-
CASSVATGAGAEKLFF
TGTGCCAGCAGCGTAGCTACGGGGGCAGGGGCTGAAAAACTGTTTTTT
>TRBV19|-|TRBJ2-2|-
CASSIGQGRTGELFF
TGTGCCAGTAGTATAGGGCAGGGGCGAACCGGGGAGCTGTTTTTT
>TRBV10-3|-|TRBJ2-1|TRBD2
CAISESSSGRSRIYNEQFF
TGTGCCATCAGTGAGTCATCTAGCGGGAGAAGTCGGATCTACAATGAGCAGTTCTTC
>TRBV6-6|-|TRBJ1-3|-
CASRTSSGNTIYF
TGTGCCAGCAGGACCTCCTCTGGAAACACCATATATTTT
>TRBV28|once|TRBJ1-2|TRBD1
CASSATQGVYGYTF
TGTGCCAGCAGTGCCACGCAGGGGGTCTATGGCTACACCTTC
>TRBV5-1|-|TRBJ1-4|TRBD1
CASSSTIQGEKLFF
TGCGCCAGCAGCTCTACGATACAGGGGGAAAAACTGTTTTTT
>TRBV28|-|TRBJ2-1|-
CASINRKGGGYNEQFF
TGTGCCAGCATTAACAGAAAGGGTGGGGGATACAATGAGCAGTTCTTC
>TRBV5-1|-|TRBJ1-2|-
CASSPSGGEGLYGYTF
TGCGCCAGCAGCCCCAGTGGGGGTGAGGGACTCTATGGCTACACCTTC
>TRBV6-5|-|TRBJ2-7|-
CASSYSTGESSYEQYF
TGTGCCAGCAGTTACTCGACTGGGGAGTCATCCTACGAGCAGTACTTC
>TRBV3-1/TRBV3-2|-|TRBJ2-3|-
CASSPIGNGAGTDTQYF
TGTGCCAGCAGCCCAATCGGGAACGGGGCGGGCACAGATACGCAGTATTTT
>TRBV28|-|TRBJ1-3|-
CASRPQTGGSGNTIYF
TGTGCCAGCAGACCGCAAACCGGGGGCTCTGGAAACACCATATATTTT
>TRBV6-2/TRBV6-3|-|TRBJ2-3|TRBD1
CASSYGTGEGDTQYF
TGTGCCAGCAGTTACGGGACAGGGGAGGGGGATACGCAGTATTTT
>TRBV5-1|once|TRBJ2-5|TRBD1
CASSLIGQGETQYF
TGCGCCAGCAGCTTGATAGGACAGGGGGAGACCCAGTACTTC
>TRBV11-2|-|TRBJ2-2|-
CASRPTGTPNTGELFF
TGTGCCAGCAGACCTACCGGGACCCCGAACACCGGGGAGCTGTTTTTT
>TRBV10-2|-|TRBJ1-3|TRBD1
CASREGGSGGNTIYF
TGCGCCAGCAGGGAAGGGGGCTCGGGTGGAAACACCATATATTTT
>TRBV15|-|TRBJ2-7|TRBD1
CATSRDQGAHEQYF
TGTGCCACCAGCAGAGATCAGGGGGCGCACGAGCAGTACTTC
>TRBV3-1/TRBV3-2|-|TRBJ1-2|TRBD1
CASSRLTGGDGYTF
TGTGCCAGCAGCCGCCTTACAGGGGGGGATGGCTACACCTTC
>TRBV4-3|-|TRBJ1-1|TRBD1
CASRTGMGNTEAFF
TGCGCCAGCAGGACAGGGATGGGGAACACTGAAGCTTTCTTT